This TCR beta chain was recorded in a study of blood T cells in healthy people across ages (dated by TCRdb to the mid-2010s). Broadly, across the study: In model experiments, roughly one uniquely barcoded TCR beta cDNA molecule per two T cells was captured by template switching. Age-related changes in TCR beta repertoire diversity were measured in the study by deep sequencing normalized with unique cDNA molecular identifiers. The donors were split into four age groups: young (average around 15 years), middle-aged (nearly 40), aged (over 55) and long-lived (82). To avoid experimental bias, donors of different ages were distributed randomly across sequencing lanes. The study analyzed two additional independent replicas of 1 million unique cDNA reads from the same blood draw for two donors, one aged 18 to 30 and one aged 80 or older.

The CDR1 and CDR2 encoded by the germline V gene are SQVTM and ANQGSEA. The cysteine opens and the phenylalanine closes a CDR3 of 11 amino acids. Just CDR3 DNA is preserved here, 33 bases in frame from base 1. Relative to germline, V is missing 7 bases and J is missing 12 bases, with 9 bases of the junction outside any gene match. Turning to this clonotype: Its recognized antigen is unknown. Per-nucleotide qualities are absent, and no much larger clonotype sits a single base away.

Libraries were built with 5' RACE. Sequenced using an Illumina HiSeq 2500. A second PCR of about 6 to 11 cycles was performed with a sample-barcoded 5' primer and a J-beta primer mix. A unique molecular identifier was introduced onto each TCR beta cDNA molecule by a template-switch 5' adaptor carrying 12 random nucleotides. At least 2.5 million CDR3-containing paired-end reads were obtained from each sample. The Mint cDNA synthesis kit, primed by a TRBC-specific oligonucleotide, was used to synthesize first-strand cDNA from all RNA. After uracil-DNA glycosylase treatment, a first 18-cycle PCR used universal primers M1SS and BC2_uni_R on all cDNA. The study's own analysis went as follows. Normalization of each sample was performed by random selection of 1 million high-quality reads, each carrying a distinct molecular identifier. Instead of being binned into consensus sequences, reads with shared molecular identifiers were discarded. CDR3 identification, clonotype clustering and error correction used MiTCR with a Q25 quality threshold and the strictest error-elimination algorithm. A nonparametric unseen species model with Euler transformation was used to estimate a lower bound on total TCR beta diversity. Clones were called with MiXCR by TCRdb after fastp trimmed the public reads at Q25, and only in-frame beta chains were retained. One record per CDR3 amino acid sequence lists the most common genes and DNA. TCRdb's processing, not the authors', yielded these V and J calls. This sample gives 1.5 million to 2 million distinct CDR3 sequences in total; about 50% of them show up just once. Roughly 2% of the sample is taken by the ten largest.

On the study overall, not on this receptor specifically: The long-lived group showed more naive CD4+ T cells, fewer expanded clones and increased TCR diversity than the aged group, suggesting age selection. As age increased, observed TCR beta diversity per million T cells dropped in a roughly linear way, and a significant reduction was already evident by age 40. Because the CMV infection status of the donors was unknown, age-related changes in expanded clonotypes may potentially have been confounded. Total diversity estimates from one million sequenced T cells were considered lower bounds and underestimates. Observed TCR beta diversity correlated strongly with the percentage of naive T cells measured by flow cytometry. Because profiling used bulk unsorted PBMCs, naive and antigen-experienced compartments could not be compared conclusively.

Systemically healthy Caucasian individuals from Russia, around 38 in total and aged about 6 to 95 years, were included as donors. Each donor gave ten milliliters of peripheral blood, collected into EDTA-treated Vacutainer tubes. PBMCs were isolated by Ficoll-Paque density-gradient centrifugation, with at least 6 million obtained per sample. Trizol reagent was used to extract total RNA from the PBMCs, yielding at least 6 micrograms per sample. For every donor, an aliquot of PBMCs went through flow cytometry to measure the percentages of naive CD45RAhigh/CD27high T cells. The TCR was taken from a woman in her 40s in good health. The V and J segments used are TRBV29-1 and TRBJ2-1; TRBD1 lines up with 7 middle nucleotides. The sample comprised blood. The nucleotide sequence is given as TGCAGCGCTACAGGGGAATCGGGGCAGTTCTTC. Translated, it gives CSATGESGQFF.